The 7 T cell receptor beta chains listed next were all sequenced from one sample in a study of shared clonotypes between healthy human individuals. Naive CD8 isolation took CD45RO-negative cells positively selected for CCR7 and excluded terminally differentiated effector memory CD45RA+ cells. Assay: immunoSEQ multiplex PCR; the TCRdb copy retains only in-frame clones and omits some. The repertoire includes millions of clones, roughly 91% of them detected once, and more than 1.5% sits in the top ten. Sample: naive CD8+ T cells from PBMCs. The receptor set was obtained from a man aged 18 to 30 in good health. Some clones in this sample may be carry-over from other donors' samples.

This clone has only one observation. CDR3: CASSATGSEQYF. DNA of the CDR3: TGTGCCAGCAGCGCGACCGGGAGCGAGCAGTACTTC. The gene calls are TRBV9 and TRBJ2-7, with a tentative D call TRBD2 (6 bases). Trimming pared 3 bases from V and 6 bases from J, leaving 10 bases between. CDR1 is SGDLS and CDR2 is YYNGEE in the germline V gene. The CDR3 spans 12 residues.

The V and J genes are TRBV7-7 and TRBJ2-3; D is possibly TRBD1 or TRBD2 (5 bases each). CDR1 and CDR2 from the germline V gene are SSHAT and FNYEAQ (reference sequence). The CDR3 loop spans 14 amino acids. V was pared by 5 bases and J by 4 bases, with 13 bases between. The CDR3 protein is CASSPGRGPDTQYF. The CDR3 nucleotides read TGTGCCAGCAGCCCCGGACGGGGACCAGATACGCAGTATTTT.

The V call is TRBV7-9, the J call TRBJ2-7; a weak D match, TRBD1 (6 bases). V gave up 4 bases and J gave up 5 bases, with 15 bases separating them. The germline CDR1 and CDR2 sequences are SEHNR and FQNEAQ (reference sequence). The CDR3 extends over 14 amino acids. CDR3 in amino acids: CASSSRKGEHEQYF. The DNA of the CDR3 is TGTGCCAGCAGCTCCCGAAAGGGGGAACACGAGCAGTACTTC.

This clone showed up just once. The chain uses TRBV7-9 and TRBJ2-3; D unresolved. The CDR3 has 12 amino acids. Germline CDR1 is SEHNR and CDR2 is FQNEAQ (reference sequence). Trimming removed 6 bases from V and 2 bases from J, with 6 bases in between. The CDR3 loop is CASRGSTDTQYF. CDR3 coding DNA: TGTGCCAGCAGGGGATCCACAGATACGCAGTATTTT. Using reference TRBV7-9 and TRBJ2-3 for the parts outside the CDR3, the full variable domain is DTGVSQNPRHKITKRGQNVTFRCDPISEHNRLYWYRQTLGQGPEFLTYFQNEAQLEKSRLLSDRFSAERPKGSFSTLEIQRTEQGDSAMYLCASRGSTDTQYFGPGTRLTVL.

Here the CDR3 DNA reads TGTGCCAGCAGTCCCCGGGGACAGGGGGCGGACGAGCAGTACTTC. Protein sequence: CASSPRGQGADEQYF. This chain connects TRBV6-5 to TRBJ2-7, with TRBD1 matching 12 bases. V shed 5 bases and J 5 bases; nucleotides not matched to a gene: 7. This CDR3 contains 15 residues. Germline loops: CDR1 MNHEY, CDR2 SVGAGI.

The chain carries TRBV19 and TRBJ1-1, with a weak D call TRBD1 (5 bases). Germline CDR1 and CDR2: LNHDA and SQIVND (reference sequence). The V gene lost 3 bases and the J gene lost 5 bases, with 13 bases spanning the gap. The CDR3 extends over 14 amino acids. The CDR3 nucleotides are TGTGCCAGTAGTATTGCGTCAGGGAAAACTGAAGCTTTCTTT. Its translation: CASSIASGKTEAFF. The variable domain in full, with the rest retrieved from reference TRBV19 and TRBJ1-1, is DGGITQSPKYLFRKEGQNVTLSCEQNLNHDAMYWYRQDPGQGLRLIYYSQIVNDFQKGDIAEGYSVSREKKESFPLTVTSAQKNPTAFYLCASSIASGKTEAFFGQGTRLTVV.

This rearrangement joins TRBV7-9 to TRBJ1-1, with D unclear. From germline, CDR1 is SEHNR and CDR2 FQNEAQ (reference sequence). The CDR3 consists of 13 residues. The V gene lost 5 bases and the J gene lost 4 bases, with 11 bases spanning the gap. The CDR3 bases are TGTGCCAGCAGCCCGGCTTTGGCCACTGAAGCTTTCTTT. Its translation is CASSPALATEAFF.